This TCR beta chain came from a study of shared clonotypes between healthy human individuals. Study-wide results and limits: Rarefaction demonstrated incomplete sorted-subset sequencing despite large depth. It was the non-shared clonotypes that had lower generation probabilities than clonotypes shared by all four donors.

The V end was cut by 7 bases, the J end by 5 bases, with 14 bases between. CDR1 is LGHNA and CDR2 is YNFKEQ in the germline V gene. The CDR3 sequence is 13 residues long. Comment on this clone: Its antigen is currently unknown.

The assay was carried out at the deep level. In replicate PCRs of sorted subsets, around 0.2 ug DNA, approximately 32,000 T cell genomes, was used. Clones were sequenced by immunoSEQ multiplex PCR, and TCRdb holds only the in-frame ones, with some missing. In the table there are 2.3 million or so clones, more than 80% of which are singletons. This sequence joins TRBV4-2 and TRBJ1-1, with D possibly matching TRBD1 (5 bases). Sequenced material: naive CD4+ T cells from PBMCs. Subset indicated: CD45RA+ positively selected. The TCR sequence derives from a man younger than 30 in good health. Some clones in this sample may be carry-over from other donors' samples. The CDR3 region is CASKDRTGTEAFF. The CDR3 nucleotides are TGTGCCAGCAAAGACAGAACGGGGACTGAAGCTTTCTTT.